The 3 T cell receptor beta chains below were found in one sample sequenced in a study of T cell responses to AZD1222 COVID-19 vaccine (dated by TCRdb to the early 2020s). Preparation of the library involved the immunoSEQ multiplex PCR assay. Sourced from immuneACCESS, this table was stored by TCRdb with only in-frame sequences that have V and J called. A share of the clones is absent; for the studies checked, an unresolved V gene accounts for under half, and the remainder has no known explanation. This sample comprises some 84,000 clones, just over 85% of them detected only once. The top ten clones comprise 6% to 9% of the sample. In light of the paper, this sample's time point label describes: baseline before first vaccination. The source material was peripheral blood, sampled on day 0 of AZD1222 vaccination. The receptors were sampled from an adult in good health.

This chain uses TRBV28 with TRBJ2-7; 12 bases map to TRBD2. Losses at the gene ends were 6 bases for V and 1 base for J; bases not matched to a gene: 4. There are 15 residues in the CDR3. Germline CDR1 is MDHEN and CDR2 is SYDVKM. CDR3 protein: CASSLGTSGSYEQYF. In DNA, the CDR3 is TGTGCCAGCAGCCTGGGGACTAGCGGGTCCTACGAGCAGTACTTC.

This chain connects TRBV10-1 to TRBJ2-7; D gene unclear. Germline V CDR1 and CDR2: WNHNN, SYGVQD (reference sequence). The CDR3 has 13 amino acids. V lost 2 bases, J lost 5 bases, and 10 bases lay in between. The CDR3 sequence: CASSEGGRDEQYF. Here the CDR3 DNA reads TGCGCCAGCAGTGAGGGCGGCCGTGACGAGCAGTACTTC.

J is TRBJ1-5 and V is TRBV3-1 (or the pseudogene TRBV3-2); 9 positions agree with TRBD1. J was trimmed by 7 bases and V by 1 base; bases with no gene match: 5. This CDR3 region has 15 residues. CDR1 is LGHDT and CDR2 is YNNKEL in the germline V gene (reference sequence). For the CDR3, the DNA is TGTGCCAGCAGCCAAGGGGACAGGGATTACCAGCCCCAGCATTTT. It translates to CASSQGDRDYQPQHF.